The rows below give T cell receptor beta chains drawn from one sample of a study of cytomegalovirus exposure and HLA in healthy donors. Libraries were prepared by immunoSEQ multiplex PCR; TCRdb keeps only in-frame clonotypes and omits some of them. Of 120,000 to 150,000 clones in the sample, about 74% were seen once. Sequences were obtained from PBMCs. The receptors here all came from a man in his forties or fifties in good health and CMV-seropositive. Both conserved end residues are part of each CDR3. A D gene is named only where the DNA matches it firmly. Clone size appears in some rows only: once, few, many, or a class for an expanded clone.

D gene	clone size	J gene	V gene	CDR3 DNA	CDR3 protein
TRBD2	.	TRBJ2-7	TRBV5-1	TGCGCCAGCAGCGTCGTCCCTAGCGGGACCCACCGCGAGCAGTACTTC	CASSVVPSGTHREQYF
TRBD1	.	TRBJ1-2	TRBV7-2	TGTGCCAGTCGACAGGGGGCGGAATATGGCTACACCTTC	CASRQGAEYGYTF
TRBD1	.	TRBJ2-1	TRBV2	TGTGCCAGCAGGGGACAGGGCCATGAGCAGTTCTTC	CASRGQGHEQFF
.	.	TRBJ1-2	TRBV19	TGTGCCAGTACCCTACAGCGGGGCTTTGGCTACACCTTC	CASTLQRGFGYTF
TRBD1	.	TRBJ2-7	TRBV27	TGTGCCAGCAGTTCCTTAGCGGGACAGGGGGCCCACGAGCAGTACTTC	CASSSLAGQGAHEQYF
TRBD2	.	TRBJ2-1	TRBV5-4	TGTGCCAGCAGCTTGGAACTAGCGGGAGAGAATGAGCAGTTCTTC	CASSLELAGENEQFF
.	once	TRBJ2-4	TRBV5-1	TGCGCCAGCAGCTTAGCAGGCGAGACTAGGAACATTCAGTACTTC	CASSLAGETRNIQYF
TRBD2	once	TRBJ2-1	TRBV4-2	TGTGCCAGCAGCCAAGAGGGGGGGAGGGCGATTAATGAGCAGTTCTTC	CASSQEGGRAINEQFF
TRBD1	.	TRBJ2-3	TRBV9	TGTGCCAGCACCGTAGGTCCAGGGGGCTGGGATACGCAGTATTTT	CASTVGPGGWDTQYF
.	.	TRBJ1-1	TRBV10-1	TGCGCCAGCAGTGAGGATCCCGGAGGGACTGAAGCTTTCTTT	CASSEDPGGTEAFF
TRBD1	once	TRBJ2-7	TRBV28	TGTGCCAGCAGTTTCCCAGTGCGCGGGACAGGGGATTGCGAGCAGTACTTC	CASSFPVRGTGDCEQYF
TRBD1	.	TRBJ1-6	TRBV13	TGTGCCAGCAGCTTAAGAGGACAGGTATGTAATTCACCCCTCCACTTT	CASSLRGQVCNSPLHF
.	.	TRBJ2-3	TRBV5-1	TGCGCCAGCAGCCCGGACTACCGCACAGATACGCAGTATTTT	CASSPDYRTDTQYF
.	.	TRBJ1-1	TRBV9	TGTGCCAGCAGCGTAAGGGGGTCCGAGGGGACTGAAGCTTTCTTT	CASSVRGSEGTEAFF
TRBD1	.	TRBJ2-7	TRBV28	TGTGCCAGTCTCCGGACAGGCAGCTCCTACGAGCAGTACTTC	CASLRTGSSYEQYF
.	.	TRBJ2-7	TRBV6-5	TGTGCCAGCAGACGGGGGGCGGGGTACGAGCAGTACTTC	CASRRGAGYEQYF
.	.	TRBJ2-3	TRBV5-1	TGCGCCAGCAGCTTGGGGCTAGGTGACGCAGATACGCAGTATTTT	CASSLGLGDADTQYF
.	.	TRBJ2-2	TRBV27	TGTGCCAGCAGTTTACTTCGTCAGGGGGGCACCGGGGAGCTGTTTTTT	CASSLLRQGGTGELFF
.	.	TRBJ1-4	TRBV10-3	TGTGCCATCAGTGGTCAAAATGAAAAACTGTTTTTT	CAISGQNEKLFF
.	.	TRBJ2-7	TRBV5-1	TGCGCCAGCAGCTCAACCGGGACTGATGGAGCCGAGCAGTACTTC	CASSSTGTDGAEQYF
.	once	TRBJ1-5	TRBV19	TGTGCCAGTACCCCCGGAGCGTTTATCAATCAGCCCCAGCATTTT	CASTPGAFINQPQHF
TRBD2	.	TRBJ2-1	TRBV10-2	TGCGCCAGCAGTAACCTAGGACTAGCGGATTCCTACAATGAGCAGTTCTTC	CASSNLGLADSYNEQFF
.	once	TRBJ1-5	TRBV7-9	TGTGCCAGCAGCCCCCCGGGTGTTCAGCCCCAGCATTTT	CASSPPGVQPQHF
.	.	TRBJ2-2	TRBV19	TGTGCCAGTAGTTTTTGGTCGGGGACCGGGGAGCTGTTTTTT	CASSFWSGTGELFF
TRBD1	.	TRBJ2-1	TRBV19	TGTGCCAGTACCCCACGCCGGACAGGGGGCAGTGAGCAGTTCTTC	CASTPRRTGGSEQFF
.	.	TRBJ2-2	TRBV28	TGTGCCAGCCTGGTCGGAGGGCCCCGAGGCACCGGGGAGCTGTTTTTT	CASLVGGPRGTGELFF
.	once	TRBJ2-3	TRBV5-1	TGCGCCAGCAGCTGGAGGATGGGGGGAGAGATAGATACGCAGTATTTT	CASSWRMGGEIDTQYF
.	.	TRBJ1-2	TRBV5-4	TGTGCCAGCAGCTTGGGGGGCGGGGCGGACAACTATGGCTACACCTTC	CASSLGGGADNYGYTF
.	.	TRBJ2-3	TRBV25-1	TGTGCCAGCAGTGGACTAGAGGGCACAGATACGCAGTATTTT	CASSGLEGTDTQYF
TRBD2	.	TRBJ2-1	TRBV7-2	TGTGCCAGCAGCTTAGTAGCGGGTGAGCAGTTCTTC	CASSLVAGEQFF
TRBD2	.	TRBJ2-2	TRBV7-3	TGTGCCAGCAGCCCCACGAGCGGGACCGGAATCGGGGAGCTGTTTTTT	CASSPTSGTGIGELFF
TRBD1	few	TRBJ2-1	TRBV7-9	TGTGCCAGCAGCGTAGCCGGGACAGGGGGCCATGAGCAGTTCTTC	CASSVAGTGGHEQFF
TRBD2	.	TRBJ2-7	TRBV15	TGTGCCACCAGCAGGGCGGGCTTGGCAGGACAAGCGGGGGAGCAGTACTTC	CATSRAGLAGQAGEQYF
TRBD2	.	TRBJ2-3	TRBV19	TGTGCCAGTACCGGCGGGGGGAGCCTAACAGATACGCAGTATTTT	CASTGGGSLTDTQYF
TRBD2	.	TRBJ2-3	TRBV27	TGTGCCAGCAGACGACTAGCGGGAGAGAACACAGATACGCAGTATTTT	CASRRLAGENTDTQYF
.	.	TRBJ2-1	TRBV5-1	TGCGCCAGCAGACCCACTAGAGATGGGAACAATGAGCAGTTCTTC	CASRPTRDGNNEQFF
.	.	TRBJ1-1	TRBV29-1	TGCAGCGTGAGTGCCAGGTTGAACACTGAAGCTTTCTTT	CSVSARLNTEAFF
TRBD1	.	TRBJ2-1	TRBV6-6	TGTGCCAGCAGCACCCGGGACAGCTACAATGAGCAGTTCTTC	CASSTRDSYNEQFF
.	.	TRBJ2-1	TRBV19	TGTGCCAGTAGTATCCACCGGCGGGATCGCAATGAGCAGTTCTTC	CASSIHRRDRNEQFF
TRBD1	.	TRBJ1-1	TRBV28	TGTGCCAGCAGTTTAGTTGATGGACAGGGGGCGAGAGGGACTGAAGCTTTCTTT	CASSLVDGQGARGTEAFF
TRBD2	once	TRBJ2-1	TRBV9	TGTGCCAGCAGCTCCCCGGGACTAGCGGGAGGTTCCAATGAGCAGTTCTTC	CASSSPGLAGGSNEQFF
TRBD2	few	TRBJ2-7	TRBV18	TGTGCCAGCTCACCACTCGGTCGGGGTAGCGGGGTCACCTACGAGCAGTACTTC	CASSPLGRGSGVTYEQYF
TRBD1	.	TRBJ1-6	TRBV18	TGTGCCAGCTCCCCGGGACAGTCACCCCTCCACTTT	CASSPGQSPLHF
TRBD2	.	TRBJ2-7	TRBV11-3	TGTGCCAGCAGCCCCGGGACTACCAACTCCTACGAGCAGTACTTC	CASSPGTTNSYEQYF
.	once	TRBJ1-1	TRBV5-5	TGTGCCAGCAGCTCGTACAGGGAATCGGCACAAGAAGCTTTCTTT	CASSSYRESAQEAFF
.	.	TRBJ2-4	TRBV27	TGTGCCAGCAGTTCCTCCCCCGACGGAAACAGTCAGTACTTC	CASSSSPDGNSQYF
.	.	TRBJ1-1	TRBV4-3	TGCGCCAGCAGCCAAGATCAAAGGCAGGGGGAAGCTTTCTTT	CASSQDQRQGEAFF
.	.	TRBJ1-4	TRBV9	TGTGCCAGCGGGGGGGACATAACTAATGAAAAACTGTTTTTT	CASGGDITNEKLFF
TRBD2	.	TRBJ2-3	TRBV6-5	TGTGCCAGCAGTTTAGGTGGACTAGCGGGAGCAGATACGCAGTATTTT	CASSLGGLAGADTQYF